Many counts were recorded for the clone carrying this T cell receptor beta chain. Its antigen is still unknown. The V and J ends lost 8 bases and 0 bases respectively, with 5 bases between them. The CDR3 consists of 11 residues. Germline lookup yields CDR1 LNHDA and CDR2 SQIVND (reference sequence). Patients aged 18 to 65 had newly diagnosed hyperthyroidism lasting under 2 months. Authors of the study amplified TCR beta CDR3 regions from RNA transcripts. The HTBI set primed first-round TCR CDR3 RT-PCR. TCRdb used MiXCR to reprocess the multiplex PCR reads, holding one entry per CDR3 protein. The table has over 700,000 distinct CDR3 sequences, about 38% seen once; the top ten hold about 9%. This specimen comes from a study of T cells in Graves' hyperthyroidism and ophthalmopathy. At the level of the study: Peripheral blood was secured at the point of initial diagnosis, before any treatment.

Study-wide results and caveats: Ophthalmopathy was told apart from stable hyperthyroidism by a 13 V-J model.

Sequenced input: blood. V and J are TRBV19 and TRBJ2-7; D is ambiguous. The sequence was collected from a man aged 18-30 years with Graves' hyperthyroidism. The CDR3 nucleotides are TGTGCCAGTGCAGACTCCTACGAGCAGTACTTC. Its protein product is CASADSYEQYF.